This entry is about one TCR beta chain. The antigen remains undetermined. The length of the CDR3 is 15 residues. The assay was immunoSEQ multiplex PCR, and TCRdb's table has in-frame clones only and misses some. The profile covers some 2 million clones, with about 95% appearing a single time and around 1.2% taken by the ten largest. This sample was taken from a study of shared clonotypes between healthy human individuals. Naive CD8 populations comprised CD45RO-negative cells positively selected for CCR7, excluding terminally differentiated effector memory CD45RA+ cells. Within Nashville, Tennessee resided all donors, each a Caucasian adult. Study-wide findings and caveats: Non-shared clonotypes were found to have lower generation probabilities than the clonotypes that were shared by all four of the sorted-subset donors. Since donors were few, the genetic and exposure-history diversity represented was limited. For sorted subsets, rarefaction showed incomplete sequencing despite large depth.

V and J are TRBV12-2 and TRBJ2-1; the table assigns TRBD2, which was not confirmed against the DNA. TRBV12-2 is annotated as a pseudogene. The sequenced material came from naive CD8+ T cells sorted from blood. This TCR was recovered from a young man in good health. The CDR3 loop is CASRLRLAGCNEQFF. The CDR3 nucleotides are TGTGCAAGTCGCTTGCGACTAGCGGGGTGCAATGAGCAGTTCTTC.